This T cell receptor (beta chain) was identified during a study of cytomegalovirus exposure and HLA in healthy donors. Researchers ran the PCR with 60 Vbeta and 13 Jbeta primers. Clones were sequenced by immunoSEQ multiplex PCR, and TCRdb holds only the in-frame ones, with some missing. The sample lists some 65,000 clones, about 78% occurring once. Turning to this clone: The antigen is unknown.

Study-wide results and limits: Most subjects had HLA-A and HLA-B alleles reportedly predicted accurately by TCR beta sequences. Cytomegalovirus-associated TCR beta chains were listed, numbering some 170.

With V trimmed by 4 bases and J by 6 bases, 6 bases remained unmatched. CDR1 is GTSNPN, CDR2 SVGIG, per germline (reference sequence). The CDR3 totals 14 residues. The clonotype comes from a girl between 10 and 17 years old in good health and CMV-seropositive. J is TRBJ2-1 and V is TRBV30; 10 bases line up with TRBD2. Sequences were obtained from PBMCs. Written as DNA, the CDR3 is TGTGCCTGGACAGCGGGGGGGGACCTCAATGAGCAGTTCTTC. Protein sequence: CAWTAGGDLNEQFF. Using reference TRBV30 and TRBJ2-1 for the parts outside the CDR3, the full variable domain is SQTIHQWPATLVQPVGSPLSLECTVEGTSNPNLYWYRQAAGRGLQLLFYSVGIGQISSEVPQNLSASRPQDRQFILSSKKLLLSDSGFYLCAWTAGGDLNEQFFGPGTRLTVL.